Listed below are T cell receptor beta chains from one sample, sequenced in a study of blood T cell repertoires in COVID-19. Profiling relied on immunoSEQ multiplex PCR, and the TCRdb table lists in-frame clones only, not all of them. The table includes about 280,000 clones, roughly 80% detected once. The material sequenced was PBMCs or T cells enriched from blood (not recorded which). The source of these receptors is a man in his forties who had been exposed to COVID-19. Each CDR3 is given with its conserved first and last residue. The D gene is left open where the match is weak. Some rows have no size entry. The others give once, few or many, or a class for an expanded clone.

V gene,J gene,clone size,D gene,CDR3 protein,CDR3 DNA
TRBV11-2,TRBJ2-5,-,TRBD2,CASSLGAGGGETQYF,TGTGCCAGCAGCTTAGGGGCGGGAGGTGGAGAGACCCAGTACTTC
TRBV25-1,TRBJ2-3,-,TRBD2,CASRAAGDTDTQYF,TGTGCCAGCAGGGCAGCGGGAGATACAGATACGCAGTATTTT
TRBV29-1,TRBJ2-1,-,TRBD2,CSVVRTSGNEQFF,TGCAGCGTTGTGAGGACTAGCGGAAATGAGCAGTTCTTC
TRBV3-1/TRBV3-2,TRBJ1-1,-,TRBD1,CASSSGTGRFITEAFF,TGTGCCAGCAGCTCGGGGACAGGGCGGTTTATCACTGAAGCTTTCTTT
TRBV13,TRBJ2-5,-,-,CASSLGGEQETQYF,TGTGCCAGCAGCCTAGGTGGGGAGCAAGAGACCCAGTACTTC
TRBV5-4,TRBJ2-3,few,TRBD2,CASSLYGTNADTQYF,TGTGCCAGCAGCTTGTATGGGACTAACGCAGATACGCAGTATTTT
TRBV2,TRBJ2-2,-,TRBD2,CASNKAGTTNTGELFF,TGTGCCAGCAACAAAGCCGGGACTACGAACACCGGGGAGCTGTTTTTT
TRBV11-3,TRBJ1-2,-,-,CASSPTRGNGYTF,TGTGCCAGCAGCCCCACTCGGGGGAACGGCTACACCTTC
TRBV5-1,TRBJ1-3,few,TRBD1,CASSLDRAQGNTIYF,TGCGCCAGCAGCCTCGACAGGGCGCAAGGAAACACCATATATTTT
TRBV18,TRBJ1-3,-,TRBD1,CASSRQGSGNTIYF,TGTGCCAGCTCAAGACAGGGGTCTGGAAACACCATATATTTT
TRBV11-2,TRBJ2-1,-,TRBD1,CASSLGRNLRGEQFF,TGTGCCAGCAGCTTAGGGCGCAACCTCAGGGGGGAGCAGTTCTTC
TRBV18,TRBJ2-6,-,-,CASSPPELSGANVLTF,TGTGCCAGCTCACCCCCGGAGCTCTCTGGGGCCAACGTCCTGACTTTC
TRBV11-3,TRBJ1-4,-,-,CASSLGAVTLWATNEKLFF,TGTGCCAGCAGCTTAGGGGCTGTAACATTGTGGGCAACTAATGAAAAACTGTTTTTT
TRBV4-2,TRBJ1-5,-,-,CASSQGRELQPQHF,TGTGCCAGCAGCCAAGGCCGGGAACTTCAGCCCCAGCATTTT
TRBV5-4,TRBJ2-1,-,-,CASSEEWGHNEQFF,TGTGCCAGCAGCGAGGAGTGGGGGCACAATGAGCAGTTCTTC
TRBV19,TRBJ1-2,-,-,CASSTSYGYTF,TGTGCCAGTAGTACCTCCTATGGCTACACCTTC
TRBV19,TRBJ2-1,-,-,CASSSTSPSYNEQFF,TGTGCCAGTAGTTCCACTAGCCCCTCCTACAATGAGCAGTTCTTC
TRBV6-4,TRBJ2-7,-,TRBD2,CAWELAGVVSEQYF,TGTGCCTGGGAACTAGCGGGAGTGGTCTCCGAGCAGTACTTC
TRBV6-5,TRBJ2-7,once,-,CASQVGQSYEQYF,TGTGCCAGCCAAGTAGGACAGTCCTACGAGCAGTACTTC
TRBV20-1,TRBJ1-5,-,-,CSASPGPGQPQHF,TGCAGTGCTAGTCCCGGTCCGGGGCAGCCCCAGCATTTT
TRBV24-1,TRBJ2-3,-,TRBD2,CATSDRTSGRATDTQYF,TGTGCCACCAGTGATCGCACTAGCGGGAGGGCAACAGATACGCAGTATTTT
TRBV7-2,TRBJ2-3,-,TRBD1,CASSLGQGADTQYF,TGTGCCAGCAGCTTAGGACAGGGGGCAGATACGCAGTATTTT
TRBV28,TRBJ1-2,-,-,CASTSNYGYTF,TGTGCCAGCACCAGTAACTATGGCTACACCTTC
TRBV2,TRBJ1-5,-,TRBD1,CASSIGQGSQPQHF,TGTGCCAGCAGTATCGGACAGGGGAGTCAGCCCCAGCATTTT
TRBV21-1,TRBJ2-5,-,-,CASSNRLAGKTQYF,TGTGCCAGCAGCAACCGACTAGCGGGAAAGACCCAGTACTTC
TRBV3-1/TRBV3-2,TRBJ2-3,-,TRBD1,CASSQQRTGESTDTQYF,TGTGCCAGCAGCCAACAACGAACAGGGGAATCGACAGATACGCAGTATTTT
TRBV7-9,TRBJ2-1,-,TRBD1,CASSTTGGKVGEQFF,TGTGCCAGCAGCACGACAGGGGGAAAGGTGGGTGAGCAGTTCTTC
TRBV21-1,TRBJ1-2,-,-,CASTINYGYTF,TGTGCCAGCACCATTAACTATGGCTACACCTTC
TRBV2,TRBJ2-7,-,-,CASTREEAKPYEQYF,TGTGCCAGCACGAGGGAGGAGGCCAAACCCTACGAGCAGTACTTC
TRBV4-1,TRBJ2-1,-,TRBD2,CASSQRGARTGTKPYNEQFF,TGCGCCAGCAGCCAGCGGGGGGCCAGAACCGGGACAAAGCCCTACAATGAGCAGTTCTTC
TRBV3-1/TRBV3-2,TRBJ2-7,-,-,CASISRRREQYF,TGTGCCAGCATCTCGCGGAGGCGGGAGCAGTACTTC
TRBV5-1,TRBJ1-4,-,TRBD1,CASSPGQAPEKLFF,TGCGCCAGCAGCCCGGGACAGGCCCCTGAAAAACTGTTTTTT
TRBV29-1,TRBJ2-7,-,-,CSAGGAGYEQYF,TGCAGCGCTGGGGGGGCTGGGTACGAGCAGTACTTC
TRBV28,TRBJ2-2,once,-,CASSGLPGTGELFF,TGTGCCAGCAGTGGACTACCCGGGACCGGGGAGCTGTTTTTT
TRBV5-1,TRBJ2-7,-,-,CASSFGGSSSYEQYF,TGCGCCAGCAGCTTTGGCGGCTCGAGCTCCTACGAGCAGTACTTC
TRBV6-5,TRBJ1-3,-,-,CASTADMSSGNTIYF,TGTGCCAGCACCGCAGACATGAGCTCTGGAAACACCATATATTTT